The 16 T cell receptor beta chains below all came from one sample that was sequenced in a study of blood T cells in healthy people across ages. The second PCR ran about 6 to 11 cycles with a sample-barcoded 5' primer and J-beta primers. MiXCR was run by TCRdb on the 5' RACE reads, yielding one entry per CDR3 protein. The data hold around 800,000 distinct CDR3 sequences, with around 25% observed a single time. This same sample was also part of a study on T cells of mothers and their children.

The sequenced sample was blood. The receptors shown here come from a boy under 18 in good health.

In its sample, this clonotype was seen a few times. The V gene is TRBV6-5, the J gene TRBJ2-4, with D perhaps given as TRBD1 or TRBD2 (5 bases each). CDR1 and CDR2 from the germline V gene are MNHEY and SVGAGI. The CDR3 has 18 residues. V lost 2 bases, J lost 0 bases, and 17 bases lay in between. Here the CDR3 DNA reads TGTGCCAGCAGTTACCGGACACCGGGAACTCTAGCCAAAAACATTCAGTACTTC. It codes for CASSYRTPGTLAKNIQYF.

This sequence joins TRBV3-1 and TRBJ2-5; no firm D call. The CDR3 runs to 13 residues. The V gene lost 1 base and the J gene lost 1 base, with 4 bases spanning the gap. The V gene's germline CDR1 is LGHDT and CDR2 YNNKEL (reference sequence). The CDR3 here is CASSQVVQETQYF. CDR3 coding DNA: TGTGCCAGCAGCCAAGTGGTCCAAGAGACCCAGTACTTC.

The V call is TRBV14, the J call TRBJ2-3, with D tentatively TRBD1 or TRBD2 (5 bases each). Germline CDR1 SGHDN, CDR2 FVKESK. V was cut by 1 base and J by 0 bases, with 17 bases left in between. CDR3 length equals 18 residues. The CDR3 spells CASSQGQGALESTDTQYF. The DNA for the CDR3 is TGTGCCAGCAGCCAAGGGCAGGGAGCATTGGAAAGCACAGATACGCAGTATTTT.

There are a few counts of this clonotype. V is TRBV10-3 and J is TRBJ2-5, with 11 bases lining up with TRBD2. J was trimmed by 4 bases and V by 6 bases; bases with no gene match: 7. The CDR3 has 15 amino acids. Germline lookup yields CDR1 ENHRY and CDR2 SYGVKD. The CDR3 DNA sequence: TGTGCCATCAGAGCGGGACTAGCGGAGACAGAGACCCAGTACTTC. Protein: CAIRAGLAETETQYF.

J is TRBJ1-2 and V is TRBV7-9; perhaps TRBD1 as D (5 bases). V lost 3 bases to trimming and J lost 2 bases, with 19 bases between them. The CDR3 is 17 residues long. Germline CDR1 reads SEHNR; CDR2 reads FQNEAQ (reference sequence). CDR3 sequence: CASSFRENQGRNYGYTF. The DNA of the CDR3 is TGTGCCAGCAGCTTTAGGGAAAATCAGGGCCGCAACTATGGCTACACCTTC.

This sequence joins TRBV7-8 and TRBJ2-5; 8 nucleotides agree with TRBD2. The DNA end is more similar to TRBJ2-7, so the J call may be wrong. Germline V lookup: CDR1 SGHVS, CDR2 FQNEAQ. The CDR3 spans 14 residues. The CDR3 nucleotides read TGTGCCAGCAGCTCAAGCGGGAGTGACTACGAGCAGTACTTC. It specifies CASSSSGSDYEQYF.

This clonotype was seen a handful of times. This chain links TRBV27 with TRBJ2-1; 7 positions match TRBD1. The CDR3 spans 12 residues. Germline CDR1 reads MNHEY; CDR2 reads SMNVEV (reference sequence). The V and J ends lost 8 bases and 4 bases, in that order; junction bases with no gene match: 2. The CDR3 loop is CASGRGYNEQFF. CDR3 nucleotide sequence: TGTGCCAGCGGCAGGGGGTACAATGAGCAGTTCTTC.

This clonotype came up many times. V and J are TRBV18 and TRBJ2-3; no firm D call. Trimming took 8 bases from V and 0 from J, leaving 6 bases between them. In germline, CDR1 is KGHSH, CDR2 LQKENI. CDR3 length: 12 amino acids. DNA of the CDR3: TGTGCCAGCAGCCCTAGCACAGATACGCAGTATTTT. This gives the protein CASSPSTDTQYF.

This clonotype was counted once. The chain combines TRBV5-1 with TRBJ2-5; D gene ambiguous. The closer fit of TRBJ2-7 to the DNA end suggests the J call may be wrong. Per germline, CDR1 SGHRS and CDR2 YFSETQ. The CDR3 is 15 residues long. CDR3: CASSLAVGQFDEQYF. CDR3 DNA: TGCGCCAGCAGCTTGGCCGTCGGGCAGTTCGACGAGCAGTACTTC.

V and J are TRBV7-2 and TRBJ2-1; 9 bases line up with TRBD1. The CDR3 sequence is 17 residues long. J lost 1 base, V lost 5 bases, and 9 bases had no gene match. Germline V gives CDR1 SGHTA, CDR2 FQGNSA. Here the CDR3 DNA reads TGTGCCAGCAGCGGCCAAGGACAGGGGAAGTCCTACAATGAGCAGTTCTTC. It specifies CASSGQGQGKSYNEQFF.

This clonotype was detected only a few times. V gene TRBV29-1 combines with J gene TRBJ1-2; tentative D call: TRBD1 (5 bases). Trimming removed 6 bases at V and 8 bases at J, with 25 bases between. Germline V gene sequence: CDR1 SQVTM, CDR2 ANQGSEA. This CDR3 spans 15 amino acids. The CDR3 reads CSVLNPGRLLDGYTF. CDR3 nucleotides: TGCAGCGTCCTCAACCCGGGACGCCTATTGGACGGCTACACCTTC.

This clonotype was picked up a small number of times. The DNA for the CDR3 is TGTGCCAGCAGTTCGAACCTATGGAGGGTCGACACTGAAGCTTTCTTT. It codes for CASSSNLWRVDTEAFF. V and J are TRBV12-3 or TRBV12-4 and TRBJ1-1; no clear D. Trimming shortened V by 4 bases and J by 3 bases, and 18 bases separated the two germline ends. The CDR3 has 16 amino acids.

This clonotype was observed a handful of times. The chain combines TRBV6-1 with TRBJ2-5, with D perhaps TRBD1 (6 bases). TRBJ2-7 explains the end of the DNA better; the J call may be wrong. Germline lookup yields CDR1 MNHNS and CDR2 SASEGT. This CDR3 region has 12 residues. The CDR3 region has the DNA TGTGCCAGCAGTCAACAGGGCAACGAGCAGTACTTC. It translates to CASSQQGNEQYF.

The chain links TRBV10-2 to TRBJ1-1, with D possibly being TRBD1 (5 bases). Germline V gene sequence: CDR1 WSHSY, CDR2 SAAADI. This CDR3 has 13 residues. V dropped 9 bases and J dropped 1 base, with 12 bases sitting between them. CDR3: CASTTGQNTEAFF. CDR3 nucleotides: TGCGCCAGTACCACCGGACAGAACACTGAAGCTTTCTTT.

Many counts were recorded for this clonotype. The genes are TRBV7-2 and TRBJ2-1; 10 bases align to TRBD2. The CDR3 covers 16 residues. V was pared by 2 bases and J by 6 bases, with 7 bases of the junction left unmatched. CDR1 and CDR2 from the germline V gene are SGHTA and FQGNSA. This chain's CDR3 is CASSLLAGVSGNEQFF. The CDR3 coding sequence is TGTGCCAGCAGCTTACTAGCGGGGGTATCTGGCAATGAGCAGTTCTTC.

DNA for the CDR3: TGCGCCAGCAGCTTAATCACAGCGCCCCAAGAGACCCAGTACTTC. Its translation is CASSLITAPQETQYF. This chain joins TRBV5-1 and TRBJ2-5; no reliable D call. V was pared by 2 bases and J by 1 base, with 12 bases between. CDR3 size: 15 residues. Germline V gene sequence: CDR1 SGHRS, CDR2 YFSETQ.